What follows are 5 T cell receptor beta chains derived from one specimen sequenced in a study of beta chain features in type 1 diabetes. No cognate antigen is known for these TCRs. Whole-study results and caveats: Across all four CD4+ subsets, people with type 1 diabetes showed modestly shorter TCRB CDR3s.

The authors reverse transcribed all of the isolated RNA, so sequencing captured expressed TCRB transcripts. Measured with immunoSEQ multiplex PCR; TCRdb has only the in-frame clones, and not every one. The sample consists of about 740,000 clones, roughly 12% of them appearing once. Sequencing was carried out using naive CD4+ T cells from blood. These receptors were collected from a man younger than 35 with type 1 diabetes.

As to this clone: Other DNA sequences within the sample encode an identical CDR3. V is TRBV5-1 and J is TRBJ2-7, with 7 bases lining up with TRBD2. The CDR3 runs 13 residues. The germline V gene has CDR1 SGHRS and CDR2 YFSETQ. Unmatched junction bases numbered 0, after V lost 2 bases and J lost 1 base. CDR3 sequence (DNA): TGCGCCAGCAGCTTCGGGGGGTCCTACGAGCAGTACTTC. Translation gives CASSFGGSYEQYF.

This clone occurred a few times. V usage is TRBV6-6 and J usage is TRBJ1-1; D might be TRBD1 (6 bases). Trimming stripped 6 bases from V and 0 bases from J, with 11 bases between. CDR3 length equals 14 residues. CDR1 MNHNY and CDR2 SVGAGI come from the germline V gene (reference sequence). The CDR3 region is CASSLDSMNTEAFF. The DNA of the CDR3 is TGTGCCAGCAGCCTGGACAGTATGAACACTGAAGCTTTCTTT.

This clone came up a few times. CDR3 DNA: TGCGCCAGCAGCTTGGGACAGGGGGCCTATGAGCAGTTCTTC. Residues: CASSLGQGAYEQFF. The chain is built from TRBV5-1 and TRBJ2-1; the match to TRBD1 covers 10 bases. The ends lost 0 bases at V and 8 bases at J; junction bases unmatched: 2. In germline, CDR1 is SGHRS, CDR2 YFSETQ. This CDR3 has 14 residues.

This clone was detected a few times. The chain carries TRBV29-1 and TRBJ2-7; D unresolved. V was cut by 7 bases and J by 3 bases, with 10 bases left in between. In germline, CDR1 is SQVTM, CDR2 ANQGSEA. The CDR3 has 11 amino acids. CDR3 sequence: CSGWINYEQYF. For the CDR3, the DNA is TGCAGCGGATGGATAAACTACGAGCAGTACTTC.

In nucleotides, the CDR3 is TGTGCCTGGGGACAGTACCTTGCTTACGAGCAGTACTTC. Its translation: CAWGQYLAYEQYF. The gene calls are TRBV30 and TRBJ2-7; weak D call: TRBD1 (6 bases). The CDR3 runs 13 residues. Per germline, CDR1 GTSNPN and CDR2 SVGIG (reference sequence). Between the trimmed V and J ends, which lost 5 bases and 4 bases, there was a span of 15 bases.